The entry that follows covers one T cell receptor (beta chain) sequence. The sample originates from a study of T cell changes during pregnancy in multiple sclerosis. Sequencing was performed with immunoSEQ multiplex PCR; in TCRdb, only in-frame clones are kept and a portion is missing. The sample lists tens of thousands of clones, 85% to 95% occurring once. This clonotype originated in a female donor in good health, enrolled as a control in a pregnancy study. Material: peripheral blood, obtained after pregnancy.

This CDR3 reads CASSYDGRFNEQYF. CDR3 coding DNA: TGTGCCAGCAGTTACGACGGGAGGTTTAACGAGCAGTACTTC. This chain links TRBV6-6 with TRBJ2-7; 7 bases match TRBD2. The CDR3 extends over 14 amino acids. CDR1 and CDR2 (germline): MNHNY, SVGAGI (reference sequence). J lost 5 bases, V lost 2 bases, and 6 bases had no gene match.